The rows below give T cell receptor beta chains drawn from one sample of a study of CD8 T cells in Susac syndrome. Each CDR3 protein gets one entry after TCRdb re-called the immunoSEQ multiplex PCR reads with MiXCR. Of hundreds of thousands of distinct CDR3 sequences in the sample, about 93% were seen once. Sequencing used CD4+ T cells from PBMCs. The receptor set was obtained from a human donor with multiple sclerosis. The CDR3 runs from the conserved cysteine through the conserved F or W. D genes are given only for firm matches. Size is stated for part of the rows, as once, few or many counts, or as a class when the clone is expanded.

CSSGLAGSSDTQYF TRBD2 TRBV29-1 - TRBJ2-3
CASSLVLAGGNYEQFF TRBD2 TRBV5-1 - TRBJ2-1
CASSGTSTDTQYF - TRBV27 - TRBJ2-3
CASSVPGQVGELFF TRBD1 TRBV28 - TRBJ2-2
CASSSEFYGYTF - TRBV11-2 - TRBJ1-2
CASSVSGTGELFF - TRBV25-1 once TRBJ2-2
CASSLSSGGSKNIQYF TRBD2 TRBV11-2 - TRBJ2-4
CATSRKSGLQETQYF - TRBV15 - TRBJ2-5
CATQTGAEAFF - TRBV6-5 - TRBJ1-1
CASSPGDMNTEAFF - TRBV4-2 once TRBJ1-1
CASSLGRSVGGYNQPQHF - TRBV7-9 - TRBJ1-5
CASQTTGTEDQPQHF TRBD1 TRBV19 - TRBJ1-5
CASARGQGNSPLHF - TRBV9 - TRBJ1-6
CASSSGVISYEQYF TRBD2 TRBV5-1 - TRBJ2-7
CASSSDSSGAGYNEQFF TRBD2 TRBV7-9 - TRBJ2-1
CSAGGEDTQYF - TRBV29-1 - TRBJ2-3
CASSSTTSGLYEQFF TRBD2 TRBV5-5 - TRBJ2-1
CSARGPGSRDGYTF - TRBV20-1 once TRBJ1-2
CASSQVHGRDTGELFF - TRBV4-2 - TRBJ2-2
CATRDTTDTQYF - TRBV6-5 - TRBJ2-3
CASSLWRVRAQYF - TRBV12-3/TRBV12-4 - TRBJ2-5
CAWQGRDSPLHF - TRBV30 few TRBJ1-6
CASTIRNEQFF - TRBV6-2/TRBV6-3 - TRBJ2-1
CASSPSGQGASFF TRBD1 TRBV11-2 once TRBJ1-1
CAWSPQQRTALHF - TRBV30 - TRBJ1-6
CASSVAGSDTQYF - TRBV9 - TRBJ2-3
CASSLAQLFDEQYF - TRBV5-1 - TRBJ2-7
CASSYFQADSGNTIYF - TRBV6-5 - TRBJ1-3
CASTGGEEKLFF - TRBV2 - TRBJ1-4
CASSPPMGYGYTF - TRBV7-9 - TRBJ1-2
CASSLWHSGRIEQFF TRBD2 TRBV7-9 - TRBJ2-1
CASSQTQAGGYTF - TRBV3-1 - TRBJ1-2
CASSLVGQAYQETQYF TRBD1 TRBV5-1 few TRBJ2-5